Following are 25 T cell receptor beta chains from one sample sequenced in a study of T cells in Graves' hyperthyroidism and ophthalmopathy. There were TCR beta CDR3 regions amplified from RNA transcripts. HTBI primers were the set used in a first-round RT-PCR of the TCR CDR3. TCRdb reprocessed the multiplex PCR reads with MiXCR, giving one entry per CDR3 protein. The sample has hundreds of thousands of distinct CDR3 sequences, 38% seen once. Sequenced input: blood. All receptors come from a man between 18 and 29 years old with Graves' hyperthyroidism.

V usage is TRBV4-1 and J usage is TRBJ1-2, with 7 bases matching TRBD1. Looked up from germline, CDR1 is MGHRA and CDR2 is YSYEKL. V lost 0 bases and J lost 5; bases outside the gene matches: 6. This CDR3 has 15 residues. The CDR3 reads CASSQDHTGQYGYTF. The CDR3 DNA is TGCGCCAGCAGCCAAGATCACACGGGACAGTATGGCTACACCTTC.

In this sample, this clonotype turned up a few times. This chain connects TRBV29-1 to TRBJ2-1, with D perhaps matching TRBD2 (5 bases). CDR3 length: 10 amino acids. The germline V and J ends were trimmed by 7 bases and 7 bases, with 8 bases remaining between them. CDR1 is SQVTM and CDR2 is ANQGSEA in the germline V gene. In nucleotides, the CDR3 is TGCAGCGGAGAGCGGAATGAGCAGTTCTTC. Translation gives CSGERNEQFF.

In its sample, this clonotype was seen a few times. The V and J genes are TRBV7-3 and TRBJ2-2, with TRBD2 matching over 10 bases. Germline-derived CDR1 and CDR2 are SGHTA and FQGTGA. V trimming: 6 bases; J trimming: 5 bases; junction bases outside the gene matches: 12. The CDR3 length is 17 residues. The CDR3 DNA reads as TGTGCCAGCAGGCCCAGTGCCCTAGCGGGAGAAACCGGGGAGCTGTTTTTT. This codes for CASRPSALAGETGELFF.

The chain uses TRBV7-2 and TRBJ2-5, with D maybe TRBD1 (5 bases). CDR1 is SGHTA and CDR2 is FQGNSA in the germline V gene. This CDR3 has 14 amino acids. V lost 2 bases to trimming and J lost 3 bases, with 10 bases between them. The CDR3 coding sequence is TGTGCCAGCAGCTTATTGGACATAGAAGAGACCCAGTACTTC. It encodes CASSLLDIEETQYF.

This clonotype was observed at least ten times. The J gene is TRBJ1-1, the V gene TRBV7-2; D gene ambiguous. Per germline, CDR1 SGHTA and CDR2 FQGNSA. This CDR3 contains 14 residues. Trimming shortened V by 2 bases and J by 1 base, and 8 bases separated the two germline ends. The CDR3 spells CASSLRGWNTEAFF. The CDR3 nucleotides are TGTGCCAGCAGCTTACGGGGTTGGAACACTGAAGCTTTCTTT.

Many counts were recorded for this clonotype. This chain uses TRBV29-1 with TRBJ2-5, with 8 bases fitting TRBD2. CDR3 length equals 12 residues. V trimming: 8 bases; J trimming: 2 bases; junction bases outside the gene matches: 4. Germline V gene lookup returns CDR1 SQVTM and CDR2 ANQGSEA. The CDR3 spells CSSAGGQETQYF. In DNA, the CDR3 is TGCAGCTCGGCGGGGGGACAAGAGACCCAGTACTTC.

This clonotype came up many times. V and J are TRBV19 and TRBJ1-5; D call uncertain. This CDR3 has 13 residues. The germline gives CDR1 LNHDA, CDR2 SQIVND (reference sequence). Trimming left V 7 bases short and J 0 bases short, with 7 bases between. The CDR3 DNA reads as TGTGCCAGTACGGCTTATAGCAATCAGCCCCAGCATTTT. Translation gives CASTAYSNQPQHF.

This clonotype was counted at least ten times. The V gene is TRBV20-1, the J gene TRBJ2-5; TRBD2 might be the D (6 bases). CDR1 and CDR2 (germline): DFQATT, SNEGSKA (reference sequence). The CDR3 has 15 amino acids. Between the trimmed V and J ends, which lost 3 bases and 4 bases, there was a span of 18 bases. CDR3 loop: CSARRGGGNRETQYF. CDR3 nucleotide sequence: TGCAGTGCTAGGCGGGGTGGGGGAAATCGAGAGACCCAGTACTTC.

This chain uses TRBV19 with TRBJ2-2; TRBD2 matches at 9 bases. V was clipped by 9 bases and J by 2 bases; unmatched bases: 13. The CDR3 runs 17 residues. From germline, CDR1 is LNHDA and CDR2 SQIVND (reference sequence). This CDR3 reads CASSQAGGDPNTGELFF. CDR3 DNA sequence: TGTGCCAGCAGCCAAGCGGGAGGAGACCCAAACACCGGGGAGCTGTTTTTT.

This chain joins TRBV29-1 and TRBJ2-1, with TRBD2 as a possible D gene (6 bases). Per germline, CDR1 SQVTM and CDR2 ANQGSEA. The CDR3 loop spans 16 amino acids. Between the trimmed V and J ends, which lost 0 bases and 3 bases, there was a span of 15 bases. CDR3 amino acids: CSVEDPERAHYNEQFF. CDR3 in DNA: TGCAGCGTTGAAGATCCCGAGCGGGCCCACTACAATGAGCAGTTCTTC.

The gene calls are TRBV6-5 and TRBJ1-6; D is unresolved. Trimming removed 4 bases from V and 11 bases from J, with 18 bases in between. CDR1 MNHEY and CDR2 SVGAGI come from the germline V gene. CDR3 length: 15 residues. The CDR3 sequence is CASSLSEGAQAPLHF. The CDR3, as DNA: TGTGCCAGCAGTTTATCGGAGGGTGCCCAAGCACCCCTCCACTTT.

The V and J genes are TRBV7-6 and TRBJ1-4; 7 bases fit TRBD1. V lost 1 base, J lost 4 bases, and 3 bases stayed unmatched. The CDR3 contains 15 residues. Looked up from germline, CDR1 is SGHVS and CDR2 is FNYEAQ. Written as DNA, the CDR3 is TGTGCCAGCAGCTTAGTGGGACAGCTTAATGAAAAACTGTTTTTT. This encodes CASSLVGQLNEKLFF.

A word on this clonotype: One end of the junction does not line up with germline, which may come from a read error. The CDR3 is CSVSRGGTEAF. CDR3 DNA sequence: TGCAGCGTTTCCCGGGGAGGGACTGAAGCTTTC. The chain carries TRBV29-1 and TRBJ2-6, with 7 bases matching TRBD2. The CDR3 length is 11 residues. The germline CDR1 and CDR2 sequences are SQVTM and ANQGSEA. Drawing the rest from reference TRBV29-1 and TRBJ2-6, the complete variable domain is SAVISQKPSRDICQRGTSLTIQCQVDSQVTMMFWYRQQPGQSLTLIATANQGSEATYESGFVIDKFPISRPNLTFSTLTVSNMSPEDSSIYLCSVSRGGTEAFGAGSRLTVL.

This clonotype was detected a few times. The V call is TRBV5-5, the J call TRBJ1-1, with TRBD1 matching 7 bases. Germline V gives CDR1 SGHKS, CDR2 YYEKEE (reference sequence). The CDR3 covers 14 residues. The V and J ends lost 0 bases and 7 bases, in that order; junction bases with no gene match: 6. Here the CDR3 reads CASSLVTGVIEAFF. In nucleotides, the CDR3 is TGTGCCAGCAGCTTGGTCACAGGGGTGATTGAAGCTTTCTTT. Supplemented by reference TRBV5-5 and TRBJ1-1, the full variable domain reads DAGVTQSPTHLIKTRGQQVTLRCSPISGHKSVSWYQQVLGQGPQFIFQYYEKEERGRGNFPDRFSARQFPNYSSELNVNALLLGDSALYLCASSLVTGVIEAFFGQGTRLTVV.

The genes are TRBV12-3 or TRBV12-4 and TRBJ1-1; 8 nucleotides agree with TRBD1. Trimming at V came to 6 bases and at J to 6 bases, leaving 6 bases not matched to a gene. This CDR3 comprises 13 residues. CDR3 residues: CASSPGQAAEAFF. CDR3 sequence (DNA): TGTGCCAGCAGCCCGGGACAGGCCGCTGAAGCTTTCTTT.

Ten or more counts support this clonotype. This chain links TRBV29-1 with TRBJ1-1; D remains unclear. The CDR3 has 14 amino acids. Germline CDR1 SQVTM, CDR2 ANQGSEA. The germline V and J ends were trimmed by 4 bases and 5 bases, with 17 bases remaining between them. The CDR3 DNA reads TGCAGCGTTGTTAGAGCCATCCGAGGAACTGAAGCTTTCTTT. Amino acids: CSVVRAIRGTEAFF.

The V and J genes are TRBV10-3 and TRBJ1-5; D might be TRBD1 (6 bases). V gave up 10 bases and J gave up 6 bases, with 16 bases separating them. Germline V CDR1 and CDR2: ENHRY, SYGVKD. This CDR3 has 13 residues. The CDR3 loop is CATGGGAAQPQHF. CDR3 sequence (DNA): TGTGCCACCGGTGGGGGGGCAGCTCAGCCCCAGCATTTT.

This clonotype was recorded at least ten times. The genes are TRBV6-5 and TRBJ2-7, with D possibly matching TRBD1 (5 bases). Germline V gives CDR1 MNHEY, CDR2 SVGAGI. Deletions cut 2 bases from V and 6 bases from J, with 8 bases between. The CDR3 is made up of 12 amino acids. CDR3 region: CASSYGHGEQYF. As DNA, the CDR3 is TGTGCCAGCAGTTACGGACATGGCGAGCAGTACTTC.

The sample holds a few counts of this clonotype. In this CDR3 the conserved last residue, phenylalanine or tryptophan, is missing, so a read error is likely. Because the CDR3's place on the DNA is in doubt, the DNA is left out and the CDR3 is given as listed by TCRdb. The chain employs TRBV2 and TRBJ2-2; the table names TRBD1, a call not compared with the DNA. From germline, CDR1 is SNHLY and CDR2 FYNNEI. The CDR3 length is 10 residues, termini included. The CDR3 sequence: CASSEGIGVV.

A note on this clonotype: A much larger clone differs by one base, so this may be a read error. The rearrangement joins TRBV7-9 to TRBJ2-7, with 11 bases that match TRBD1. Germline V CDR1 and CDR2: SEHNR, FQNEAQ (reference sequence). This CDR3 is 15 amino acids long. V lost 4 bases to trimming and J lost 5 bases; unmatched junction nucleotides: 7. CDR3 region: CASSSGTGGSHEQYF. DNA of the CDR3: TGTGCCAGCAGCTCAGGGACAGGGGGAAGCCACGAGCAGTACTTC. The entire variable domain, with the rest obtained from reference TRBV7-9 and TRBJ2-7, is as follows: DTGVSQNPRHKITKRGQNVTFRCDPISEHNRLYWYRQTLGQGPEFLTYFQNEAQLEKSRLLSDRFSAERPKGSFSTLEIQRTEQGDSAMYLCASSSGTGGSHEQYFGPGTRLTVT.

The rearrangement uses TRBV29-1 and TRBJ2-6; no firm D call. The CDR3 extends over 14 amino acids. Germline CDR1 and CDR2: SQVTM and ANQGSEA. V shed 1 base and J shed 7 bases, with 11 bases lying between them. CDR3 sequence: CSVEAMKGANVLTF. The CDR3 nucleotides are TGCAGCGTTGAAGCCATGAAGGGTGCCAACGTCCTGACTTTC.

The chain's CDR3 is CASTPGQGGYSYGYTF. DNA for the CDR3: TGTGCCAGCACCCCTGGACAGGGGGGTTATAGCTATGGCTACACCTTC. The chain employs TRBV9 and TRBJ1-2, with 10 bases fitting TRBD1. The length of the CDR3 is 16 residues. After removal of 6 bases from V and 4 bases from J, the junction contained 12 bases not matched to a gene. Germline values: CDR1 SGDLS, CDR2 YYNGEE.

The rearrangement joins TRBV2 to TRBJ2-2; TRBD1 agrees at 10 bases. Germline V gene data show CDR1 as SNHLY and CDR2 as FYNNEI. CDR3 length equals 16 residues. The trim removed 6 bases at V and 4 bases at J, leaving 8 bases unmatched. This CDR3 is CASSPQGQGTTGELFF. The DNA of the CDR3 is TGTGCCAGCAGCCCCCAGGGACAGGGGACCACCGGGGAGCTGTTTTTT.

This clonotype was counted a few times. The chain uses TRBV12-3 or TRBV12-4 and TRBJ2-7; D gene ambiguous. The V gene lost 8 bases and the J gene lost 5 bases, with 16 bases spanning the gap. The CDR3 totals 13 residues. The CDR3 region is CASSPSIANEQYF. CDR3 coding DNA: TGTGCCAGCTCCCCTAGTATCGCCAACGAGCAGTACTTC.

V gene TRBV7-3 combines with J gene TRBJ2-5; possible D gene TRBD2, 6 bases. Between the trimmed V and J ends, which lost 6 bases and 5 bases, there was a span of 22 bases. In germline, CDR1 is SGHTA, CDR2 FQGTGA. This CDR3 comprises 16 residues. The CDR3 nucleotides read TGTGCCAGCAGACAAGACCGGGACGGGAGAGTGGAGACCCAGTACTTC. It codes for CASRQDRDGRVETQYF.